This entry features one TCR beta chain sequence. Antigen: not known. CD45RO negativity and positive selection for CCR7 defined naive CD8 cells, a population that excluded terminally differentiated effector memory CD45RA+ cells. The donors, all of them Caucasian adults, lived in Nashville, Tennessee. Some clones are missing from TCRdb's copy, which holds only in-frame ones; the method was immunoSEQ multiplex PCR. The sample shows 760,000 or so clones, just over 95% of them seen only once. This specimen belongs to a study of shared clonotypes between healthy human individuals. The study's findings and limits: The four-donor shared clonotypes exceeded non-shared clonotypes in generation probability, with non-shared ones scoring lower.

The material sequenced was naive CD8+ T cells sorted from blood. The clonotype was recovered from a man younger than 45 in good health.

The CDR3 loop reads CASTPSTGAFYEQYF. Here the CDR3 DNA reads TGTGCCAGCACCCCTTCGACAGGGGCTTTCTACGAGCAGTACTTC. V and J are TRBV6-5 and TRBJ2-7; TRBD1 matches 8 bases. The CDR3 spans 15 residues. Losses at the gene ends were 7 bases for V and 3 bases for J; bases not matched to a gene: 11. CDR1 MNHEY and CDR2 SVGAGI come from the germline V gene.